Shown below are 32 T cell receptor beta chains from a single sample sequenced in a study of tissue T cells after allogeneic stem cell transplantation. Only in-frame clones appear in the TCRdb table, and some are missing; sequencing was by immunoSEQ multiplex PCR. Of about 3,700 clones listed, roughly 50% are singletons. Time point given: mouse harvest day 7 after allogeneic transplant. The graft held 10^6 splenic CD5+ T cells and 10^7 T-cell-depleted bone marrow cells. Sequenced material: lymph node tissue. The receptors shown here come from a female BALB/c mouse given C57BL/6 T cells with graft-versus-host disease after an allogeneic hematopoietic cell transplant.

About this clone itself: Gene and germline names: mouse. The CDR3 end is not reached by the read, which stops 1 residue before it; the germline J gene fills it in. J is TRBJ2-7 and V is TRBV4; 12 bases fit TRBD2. The germline gives CDR1 LGHDT, CDR2 YNNKQL (reference sequence). The CDR3 is made up of 13 amino acids. V was clipped by 5 bases and J by 7 bases; unmatched bases: 3. The CDR3 protein is CASSRLGGREQYF. The part of the CDR3 DNA that was read is TGTGCCAGCAGCCGACTGGGGGGGCGCGAACAGTAC.

By sample share, this clone is large (0.1 to 1%). Mouse gene names and germline throughout. The missing CDR3 end, 1 residue past where the read stops, is filled in from the germline J gene. This rearrangement joins TRBV15 to TRBJ2-7, with 10 bases fitting TRBD2. The junction had 3 bases not matched to a gene; V was cut back by 3 bases and J by 4 bases. This CDR3 spans 14 amino acids. Per the germline V gene, CDR1 is SGHND and CDR2 is FRSKSL. This CDR3 is CASSFSGGAYEQYF. CDR3 bases read: TGTGCCAGCAGTTTCTCTGGGGGGGCTTATGAACAGTAC.

To note about this clone: The gene names given are mouse names. The read ends 1 residue before the CDR3 terminus; that terminus is restored from the germline J gene. J is TRBJ2-7 and V is TRBV2, with TRBD2 matching 9 bases. The CDR3 has 14 residues. The trim removed 1 base at V and 3 bases at J, leaving 1 base unmatched. CDR1 is LGHNA, CDR2 YSYQKL, per germline. Incomplete CDR3 DNA: TGTGCCAGCAGCCAAGGACTGGGGGTCTATGAACAGTAC. It specifies CASSQGLGVYEQY. The entire CDR3 is CASSQGLGVYEQYF.

Turning to this clone: Mouse gene names apply. The read is 1 residue too short to cover the CDR3 end, so that end is filled in from the germline J gene. V and J are TRBV26 and TRBJ1-1; possible D gene TRBD1, 5 bases. This CDR3 is 12 amino acids long. V shed 3 bases and J shed 5 bases, with 7 bases lying between them. Germline V lookup: CDR1 KGHPV, CDR2 FQNQEV (reference sequence). CDR3 residues: CASSLGGTEVFF. Incomplete CDR3 DNA: TGTGCCAGCAGTCTTGGGGGGACAGAAGTCTTC. The full variable domain, completed using reference TRBV26 and TRBJ1-1, is NSKVIQTPRYLVKGQGQKAKMRCIPEKGHPVVFWYQQNKNNEFKFLINFQNQEVLQQIDMTEKRFSAECPSNSPCSLEIQSSEAGDSALYLCASSLGGTEVFFGKGTRLTVV.

In the case of this clone: These gene names are mouse names. The observed sequence ends 1 residue before the CDR3 terminus, with the missing tail filled in from the germline J gene. The gene calls are TRBV19 and TRBJ1-4; a weak D match, TRBD1 (5 bases). This CDR3 is built from 15 residues. With 3 bases removed from V and 4 bases from J, the gap between germline ends came to 13 bases. Per the germline V gene, CDR1 is FNHDT and CDR2 is SITEND (reference sequence). Partial CDR3 DNA: TGTGCCAGCAGTACACCGGGACGAATCAACGAAAGATTATTT. Its protein is CASSTPGRINERLF. The entire CDR3 is CASSTPGRINERLFF.

In its sample, this clone was seen a few times. Gene names and germline refer to mouse. The read stops 1 residue short of the end of the CDR3; the missing end is completed from the germline J gene. The J gene is TRBJ2-7, the V gene TRBV13-3; D uncertain. Germline-derived CDR1 and CDR2 are NNHDY and SYVADS. The ends were cut back, 0 bases at V and 0 bases at J, with 7 bases in the middle. This CDR3 comprises 14 residues. The CDR3 protein is CASSDARSSYEQYF. The part of the CDR3 DNA that was read is TGTGCCAGCAGTGATGCCAGGAGCTCCTATGAACAGTAC.

Of note for this clone: Germline and genes here are mouse. Read coverage stops 1 residue before the CDR3 terminus; the germline J gene supplies the remainder. V gene TRBV29 combines with J gene TRBJ1-6; D remains ambiguous. TRBJ1-6 counts as an open reading frame of uncertain function. CDR3 length: 15 residues. CDR1 is MSHET, CDR2 SYDVDS, per germline. The ends were cut back, 2 bases at V and 0 bases at J, with 5 bases in the middle. The CDR3 region is CASSLAGSYNSPLYF. The sequenced CDR3 bases are TGTGCTAGCAGTTTAGCGGGTTCCTATAATTCGCCCCTCTAC.

As concerns this clone: These gene names are mouse names. The CDR3 end lies 1 residue beyond the end of the read and is filled in from the germline J gene. The chain recombines TRBV13-3 with TRBJ2-7; 11 bases fit TRBD1. This CDR3 has 13 amino acids. Germline CDR1 reads NNHDY; CDR2 reads SYVADS. With 4 bases clipped from V and 4 bases from J, the junction kept 1 base outside the gene matches. The CDR3 is CASSWDRGYEQYF. CDR3 DNA, as far as it was read: TGTGCCAGCAGTTGGGACAGGGGGTATGAACAGTAC.

Notes on this clone: All gene names here are mouse names. The read terminates 1 residue before the CDR3 end, so the remaining end is supplied by the germline J gene. The rearrangement joins TRBV3 to TRBJ2-4; TRBD2 matches 9 bases. After removal of 5 bases from V and 4 bases from J, the junction contained 4 bases not matched to a gene. Germline V CDR1 and CDR2: SNHLY, FYNGKV (reference sequence). This CDR3 has 14 residues. CDR3 loop: CASSKSGGENTLYF. The CDR3 bases that were read are TGTGCCAGCAGCAAGTCTGGGGGGGAAAACACCTTGTAC.

Comments on this clone: Gene names and germline refer to mouse. Coverage ceases 1 residue before the CDR3 finishes, and the germline J gene fills in the end. The chain recombines TRBV4 with TRBJ2-7, with TRBD2 matching over 10 bases. Germline V CDR1 and CDR2: LGHDT, YNNKQL (reference sequence). The CDR3 sequence is 14 residues long. J lost 4 bases, V lost 5 bases, and 5 bases had no gene match. The CDR3 here is CASSRLGGHYEQYF. The sequenced part of the CDR3 DNA is TGTGCCAGCAGCAGACTGGGGGGCCATTATGAACAGTAC.

Only a few counts were recorded for this clone. The gene names here belong to mouse. The read terminates 1 residue ahead of where the CDR3 ends, so the germline J gene completes it. The J gene is TRBJ2-7, the V gene TRBV26, with D hard to call. Trimming removed 2 bases from V and 0 bases from J, with 8 bases in between. CDR1 is KGHPV, CDR2 FQNQEV, per germline (reference sequence). CDR3 length: 14 amino acids. The CDR3 here is CASSLPGPSYEQYF. The CDR3 bases that were read are TGTGCCAGCAGTCTGCCAGGCCCCTCCTATGAACAGTAC.

This clone has only a few counts. Each gene name is a mouse one. The missing CDR3 end, 1 residue past where the read stops, is filled in from the germline J gene. This sequence joins TRBV24 and TRBJ2-1; 10 bases match TRBD1. CDR3 size: 16 residues. Trimming cost V 2 bases and J 2 bases; bases outside gene matches: 3. Germline CDR1 KGHTA, CDR2 FRNEEI. CDR3 residues: CASSLGTGDDYAEQFF. Partial CDR3 DNA: TGTGCCAGCAGTCTGGGGACAGGGGACGACTATGCTGAGCAGTTC.

This clone was counted only a few times. Any gene name here is a mouse gene name. The observed sequence ends 1 residue before the CDR3 terminus, with the missing tail filled in from the germline J gene. The chain joins TRBV19 to TRBJ2-3; D perhaps matches TRBD2 (6 bases). With 1 base removed from V and 2 bases from J, the gap between germline ends came to 8 bases. Germline V CDR1 and CDR2: FNHDT, SITEND (reference sequence). The CDR3 contains 14 residues. This CDR3 reads CASSIWTVAETLYF. The covered CDR3 bases are TGTGCCAGCAGTATATGGACTGTTGCAGAAACGCTGTAT.

Comment on this clone: The gene names here belong to mouse. The read gets to within 1 residue of the CDR3 end, and the germline J gene fills in the rest. The gene calls are TRBV26 and TRBJ1-1; D is undetermined. The CDR3 spans 11 residues. The germline V and J ends were trimmed by 4 bases and 7 bases, with 7 bases remaining between them. Germline V gene data show CDR1 as KGHPV and CDR2 as FQNQEV (reference sequence). The part of the CDR3 DNA that was read is TGTGCCAGCAGTCCCGACATAGAAGTCTTC. This translates into CASSPDIEVF. The complete CDR3 sequence is CASSPDIEVFF.

Turning to this clone: Genes and germline are mouse. The read falls 1 residue short of the CDR3 end, and the missing part is taken from the germline J gene. The gene calls are TRBV1 and TRBJ1-1; TRBD1 agrees at 8 bases. Per the germline V gene, CDR1 is NSQYPW and CDR2 is LRSPGD (reference sequence). The V gene end was trimmed by 3 bases and the J gene end by 7 bases; junction bases not matched to a gene: 1. The CDR3 spans 12 residues. The DNA read from the CDR3 is TGCACCTGCAGTGCCGACAGGGGAGAAGTCTTC. Translated, it gives CTCSADRGEVF. The entire CDR3 protein is CTCSADRGEVFF.

Comment on this clone: Germline and genes: mouse. Sequencing ends 1 residue short of the CDR3 end; the germline J gene provides the rest. This chain joins TRBV12-1 and TRBJ2-1, with D possibly matching TRBD2 (5 bases). The CDR3 extends over 15 amino acids. Germline V gene lookup returns CDR1 SGHSN and CDR2 HYEKVE. Trimming shortened V by 0 bases and J by 0 bases, and 8 bases separated the two germline ends. CDR3 in amino acids: CASSLEWGNYAEQFF. The sequenced part of the CDR3 DNA is TGTGCCAGCTCTCTCGAATGGGGTAACTATGCTGAGCAGTTC.

With regard to this clone: Genes and germline are mouse. The DNA ends 1 residue before the CDR3 does, and the rest of the CDR3 is filled in from the germline J gene. V is TRBV16 and J is TRBJ2-1; 11 bases map to TRBD2. The germline gives CDR1 SGHSA, CDR2 FRNQAP. The CDR3 length is 14 residues. The J segment lost 7 bases and the V segment lost 5 bases, leaving 4 bases of the junction unmatched. The sequenced CDR3 bases are TGTGCAAGCAGCACTGGGGGGGCGGGAGCTGAGCAGTTC. Translating it yields CASSTGGAGAEQF. In full, the CDR3 reads CASSTGGAGAEQFF.

This clone was counted a single time. Gene names are the mouse ones. From the germline J gene comes the end of the CDR3, since the read stops 1 residue before it. The chain uses TRBV5 and TRBJ2-3; 11 nucleotides align to TRBD2. Germline CDR1 reads LGHNA; CDR2 reads YNLKQL (reference sequence). CDR3 length equals 16 residues. V gave up 5 bases and J gave up 0 bases; unmatched junction bases: 4. The CDR3 DNA, read in part, is TGTGCCAGCAGCTCGACTGGGGGGGGAAGTGCAGAAACGCTGTAT. Translation gives CASSSTGGGSAETLY. The complete CDR3 protein is CASSSTGGGSAETLYF.

About this clone itself: Gene names denote mouse genes. The read ends 1 residue early relative to the CDR3; the germline J gene fills the gap. The chain links TRBV15 to TRBJ2-3; 8 bases fit TRBD1. From germline, CDR1 is SGHND and CDR2 FRSKSL. The CDR3 spans 13 residues. Unmatched junction bases numbered 4, after V lost 8 bases and J lost 3 bases. Partial CDR3 DNA: TGTGCCAGCTCCACAGGGGGGGCAGAAACGCTGTAT. This codes for CASSTGGAETLY. The CDR3 in its entirety is CASSTGGAETLYF.

Only a few counts were recorded for this clone. Gene names follow the mouse nomenclature. The sequence runs out 1 residue before the end of the CDR3; the remainder is reconstructed from the germline J gene. The chain combines TRBV26 with TRBJ1-3; TRBD1 might be the D (6 bases). The CDR3 extends over 15 amino acids. The V gene's germline CDR1 is KGHPV and CDR2 FQNQEV (reference sequence). Trimming pared 6 bases from V and 0 bases from J, leaving 12 bases between. CDR3: CASSPGHNSGNTLYF. The sequenced CDR3 bases are TGTGCCAGCAGCCCGGGACATAATTCTGGAAATACGCTCTAT.

A note on this clone: Germline and genes here are mouse. The read falls 1 residue short of the CDR3 end, and the missing part is taken from the germline J gene. The J gene is TRBJ2-4, the V gene TRBV5; TRBD2 agrees at 7 bases. CDR3 length: 16 residues. V lost 0 bases, J lost 0 bases, and 3 bases stayed unmatched. The germline CDR1 and CDR2 sequences are LGHNA and YNLKQL (reference sequence). The CDR3 loop is CASSQDGWGSQNTLYF. The sequenced CDR3 bases are TGTGCCAGCAGCCAAGACGGCTGGGGGAGTCAAAACACCTTGTAC.

A note on this clone: Mouse names are used for the genes. The DNA ends 1 residue before the CDR3 does, and the rest of the CDR3 is filled in from the germline J gene. The chain recombines TRBV3 with TRBJ2-7; 7 bases align to TRBD1. The germline V gene encodes CDR1 SNHLY and CDR2 FYNGKV (reference sequence). Trimming removed 6 bases from V and 4 bases from J; junction bases left unmatched: 3. The CDR3 runs 12 residues. Partial CDR3 DNA: TGTGCCAGCAGGAACAGGGGTTATGAACAGTAC. Translation gives CASRNRGYEQY. The CDR3 in full is CASRNRGYEQYF.

As to this clone: Gene labels here are mouse ones. The read stops 1 residue short of the end of the CDR3; the missing end is completed from the germline J gene. V is TRBV26 and J is TRBJ2-1, with TRBD2 identical over 10 bases. There are 13 residues in the CDR3. V shed 0 bases and J 13 bases; nucleotides not matched to a gene: 3. Germline CDR1 reads KGHPV; CDR2 reads FQNQEV (reference sequence). CDR3 protein: CASSLSLGGRQFF. Partial CDR3 DNA: TGTGCCAGCAGTCTGTCGCTGGGGGGGCGCCAGTTC. Full variable domain (remainder filled in from reference TRBV26 and TRBJ2-1): NSKVIQTPRYLVKGQGQKAKMRCIPEKGHPVVFWYQQNKNNEFKFLINFQNQEVLQQIDMTEKRFSAECPSNSPCSLEIQSSEAGDSALYLCASSLSLGGRQFFGPGTRLTVL.

For this clone: Gene names follow the mouse nomenclature. The read stops 1 residue short of the end of the CDR3; the missing end is completed from the germline J gene. This chain joins TRBV26 and TRBJ1-3; D might be TRBD1 (6 bases). This CDR3 has 14 amino acids. CDR1 is KGHPV, CDR2 FQNQEV, per germline (reference sequence). The V and J ends lost 7 bases and 0 bases respectively, with 10 bases between them. Incomplete CDR3 DNA: TGTGCCAGCACGGGACAAAATTCTGGAAATACGCTCTAT. It translates to CASTGQNSGNTLY. The full CDR3 protein reads CASTGQNSGNTLYF.

This clone counts as large. Any gene name here is a mouse gene name. From the germline J gene comes the end of the CDR3, since the read stops 1 residue before it. V gene TRBV26 combines with J gene TRBJ2-2; 7 bases are shared with TRBD1. The germline CDR1 and CDR2 sequences are KGHPV and FQNQEV (reference sequence). J lost 3 bases, V lost 5 bases, and 3 bases had no gene match. The CDR3 runs 14 residues. Partial CDR3 DNA: TGTGCCAGCAGTTACAGGGGTGACACCGGGCAGCTCTAC. This sequence encodes CASSYRGDTGQLY. The full CDR3 sequence reads CASSYRGDTGQLYF.

As for this clone: Genes and germline are mouse. The read halts 1 residue ahead of the CDR3 end, with the missing end drawn from the germline J gene. V usage is TRBV4 and J usage is TRBJ2-7; 10 bases align to TRBD2. V was clipped by 4 bases and J by 3 bases; unmatched bases: 3. Germline V gene sequence: CDR1 LGHDT, CDR2 YNNKQL (reference sequence). The length of the CDR3 is 14 residues. The CDR3 region is CASSLGTGDYEQYF. The sequenced part of the CDR3 DNA is TGTGCCAGCAGCTTAGGGACTGGGGACTATGAACAGTAC.

Points on this clone: Mouse germline and gene names are used. Sequencing ends 1 residue short of the CDR3 end; the germline J gene provides the rest. The chain carries TRBV29 and TRBJ2-4; 9 positions match TRBD2. The CDR3 extends over 13 amino acids. V trimming: 3 bases; J trimming: 8 bases; junction bases outside the gene matches: 3. The V gene's germline CDR1 is MSHET and CDR2 SYDVDS. CDR3 sequence: CASSFGTGFTLYF. CDR3 bases read: TGTGCTAGCAGTTTTGGGACTGGGTTCACCTTGTAC.

This clone is classed as large. Gene names follow the mouse nomenclature. Sequencing ends 1 residue short of the CDR3 end; the germline J gene provides the rest. This chain links TRBV15 with TRBJ2-7; 9 bases are shared with TRBD2. J gave up 7 bases and V 5 bases, and 9 bases lay outside the gene matches. This CDR3 spans 14 amino acids. The germline CDR1 and CDR2 sequences are SGHND and FRSKSL. The CDR3 protein is CASSLDWGRGEQYF. CDR3 bases read: TGTGCCAGCAGTCTAGACTGGGGGAGAGGGGAACAGTAC.

To note about this clone: Genes and germline are mouse. Read sequence stops 1 residue before the CDR3 end, and the germline J gene provides the missing end. The V call is TRBV13-2, the J call TRBJ1-1; no clear D gene. The CDR3 covers 12 residues. V shed 8 bases and J shed 1 base, with 9 bases lying between them. Germline V lookup: CDR1 NNHNN, CDR2 SYGAGS (reference sequence). The chain's CDR3 is CARAGVNTEVFF. Partial CDR3 DNA: TGTGCCAGGGCCGGGGTAAACACAGAAGTCTTC.

Of note for this clone: The germline and genes are mouse ones. The DNA read from the CDR3 is TGTGCCAGCAGCTCCGGGACTGGGGGAAACACCTTGTAC. It codes for CASSSGTGGNTLY. Given in full, the CDR3 is CASSSGTGGNTLYF. The V and J genes are TRBV13-1 and TRBJ2-4, with 11 nucleotides matching TRBD2. The missing CDR3 end, 1 residue past where the read stops, is filled in from the germline J gene. Trimming at V came to 5 bases and at J to 5 bases, leaving 4 bases not matched to a gene. Germline V gene data show CDR1 as NSHNY and CDR2 as SYGAGN. The CDR3 spans 14 residues.

Turning to this clone: The germline and genes are mouse ones. The DNA ends 1 residue before the CDR3 does, and the rest of the CDR3 is filled in from the germline J gene. This chain connects TRBV3 to TRBJ1-3, with D uncertain. Trimming removed 2 bases from V and 3 bases from J, with 8 bases in between. CDR3 length: 14 amino acids. Looked up from germline, CDR1 is SNHLY and CDR2 is FYNGKV (reference sequence). The sequenced part of the CDR3 DNA is TGTGCCAGCAGCTTATGGGGAGGTGGAAATACGCTCTAT. It translates to CASSLWGGGNTLY. Given in full, the CDR3 is CASSLWGGGNTLYF.

As to this clone: The genes are named according to mouse. Read data end 1 residue before the CDR3 end; the end is taken from the germline J gene. The chain is built from TRBV31 and TRBJ1-6; 8 bases are a match to TRBD1. TRBJ1-6 belongs to the ORF category, with a function that is uncertain. Germline lookup yields CDR1 GKSSPN and CDR2 SITVG. Trimming cost V 0 bases and J 7 bases; bases outside gene matches: 2. The CDR3 has 14 residues. The part of the CDR3 DNA that was read is TGTGCCTGGAGTCTAGACAGGGGAAATTCGCCCCTCTAC. It codes for CAWSLDRGNSPLY. The full CDR3 sequence reads CAWSLDRGNSPLYF.